The present T cell receptor (beta chain) was sequenced within a study of regulatory T cells in long-lasting Graves disease. Turning to this clonotype: Its antigen is as yet unknown.

V shed 3 bases and J shed 4 bases, with 12 bases lying between them. This CDR3 has 15 residues. CDR1 MNHEY and CDR2 SMNVEV come from the germline V gene (reference sequence). Time point denoted: newly diagnosed GD, antithyroid drugs for less than 3 months. RNA from PBMCs was the source of the TCR library. Study-wide points: Whereas new patients shared some 990 public clonotypes, persistent patients shared more, at a few thousand. Persistent Graves' patients showed a TCR diversity that was lower than that of newly diagnosed ones.

Libraries of TCR beta came from iRepertoire HTBI primers plus Arm-PCR of CDR3 regions. TCRdb independently ran MiXCR on the multiplex PCR reads; one entry per CDR3 protein. This sample yields some 330,000 distinct CDR3 sequences, of which 10% to 15% are seen a single time; 18% belongs to the top ten. These data were also reused for a study on T cells in Graves' hyperthyroidism and ophthalmopathy.

This sequence originates from a woman under 30 with Graves disease. The chain carries TRBV27 and TRBJ1-4; perhaps TRBD1 as D (5 bases). The sequenced sample was peripheral blood mononuclear cells (PBMCs), obtained at new diagnosis, from a patient treated with antithyroid drugs. CDR3 DNA: TGTGCCAGCAGTTTCGGGGGGTTGGTTAATGAAAAACTGTTTTTT. Encoded protein: CASSFGGLVNEKLFF.